Sequencing of this T cell receptor (beta chain) was carried out in a study of technical replicates of blood from several donors. Using immunoSEQ multiplex PCR, the repertoire was profiled, and TCRdb retains in-frame clones only, with some absent. This table holds about 84,000 clones, 80% to 95% found once. This CDR3 is 12 amino acids long. Germline CDR1 GTSNPN, CDR2 SVGIG (reference sequence). The V and J ends lost 3 bases and 6 bases respectively, with 12 bases between them. V is TRBV30 and J is TRBJ2-7; TRBD1 is a possible D gene (6 bases). The receptor comes from a human donor in good health. Sequenced: T cells isolated from PBMCs. CDR3 sequence reads: CAWSIQGSEQYF. The CDR3 DNA follows: TGTGCCTGGAGCATACAGGGTAGCGAGCAGTACTTC.